This T cell receptor beta chain originates from a study of blood T cell repertoires in COVID-19. Study-wide background: The United States, Italy and Spain supplied acute and convalescent COVID-19 samples.

As handled by the study authors: Scientists estimated how many nucleated cells there were by amplifying reference gene primers. The assay was immunoSEQ multiplex PCR, and TCRdb's table has in-frame clones only and misses some. The D gene and trimming were derived from the DNA, and the V and J assignments and clone size from that table. The data show over 150,000 clones, around 81% seen once. Germline V lookup: CDR1 LNHDA, CDR2 SQIVND (reference sequence). Trimming left V 10 bases short and J 3 bases short, with 13 bases between. CDR3 length: 13 residues. The chain recombines TRBV19 with TRBJ1-5, with D maybe TRBD1 (6 bases). This clonotype originated in a woman of 80 years or more with COVID-19, enrolled during active disease. The specimen was peripheral blood. CDR3: CATHRDNNQPQHF. The CDR3 nucleotides are TGTGCCACACACCGGGACAACAATCAGCCCCAGCATTTT.